The 12 T cell receptor beta chains below come from one sample, sequenced in a study of regulatory T cells in long-lasting Graves disease. Libraries of TCR beta came from iRepertoire HTBI primers plus Arm-PCR of CDR3 regions. TCRdb re-called the multiplex PCR reads with MiXCR, one entry per CDR3 protein. Among more than 450,000 distinct CDR3 sequences listed, about 16% were seen once. The sample's time point: newly diagnosed GD, antithyroid drugs for less than 3 months. Preparation of the TCR library used RNA extracted from PBMCs. These data also formed part of another study, on T cells in Graves' hyperthyroidism and ophthalmopathy.

The sequencing here drew on peripheral blood mononuclear cells (PBMCs), taken at new diagnosis, from a patient treated with antithyroid drugs. The source of these receptors is a man aged 40-50 years with Graves disease.

At least ten counts were recorded for this clonotype. V is TRBV12-5 and J is TRBJ1-4, with D unresolved. CDR1 is LGHNT and CDR2 is FRNRAP in the germline V gene. CDR3 size: 12 residues. V lost 7 bases, J lost 2 bases, and 5 bases lay in between. The CDR3, as DNA: TGTGCTAGTGCCGGGACTAATGAAAAACTGTTTTTT. Residues: CASAGTNEKLFF.

This clonotype has at least ten counts. V usage is TRBV5-4 and J usage is TRBJ2-4; 11 positions match TRBD2. Germline V gives CDR1 SGHNT, CDR2 YYREEE (reference sequence). The V gene end was trimmed by 4 bases and the J gene end by 6 bases; junction bases not matched to a gene: 12. This CDR3 is built from 17 residues. DNA of the CDR3: TGTGCCAGCAGCCCAGGACTAGCGGGCCACCGGGGAAACATTCAGTACTTC. As protein: CASSPGLAGHRGNIQYF.

This chain uses TRBV28 with TRBJ2-1; 12 positions match TRBD2. The V gene's germline CDR1 is MDHEN and CDR2 SYDVKM. Trimming removed 5 bases from V and 1 base from J; junction bases left unmatched: 6. There are 17 residues in the CDR3. CDR3 bases: TGTGCCAGCAGTCGACTAGCGGGAGTTCGTTCCTACAATGAGCAGTTCTTC. It is translated as CASSRLAGVRSYNEQFF.

A remark on this clonotype: A far larger clone is a single base away, which makes a read error likely. As the CDR3 is not closed by the conserved phenylalanine or tryptophan, this likely results from a read error. This chain connects TRBV7-9 to TRBJ2-1; 11 nucleotides agree with TRBD2. This CDR3 contains 15 residues. Germline CDR1 reads SEHNR; CDR2 reads FQNEAQ (reference sequence). J lost 4 bases, V lost 5 bases, and 4 bases had no gene match. This CDR3 is CASSPTSGSYNEQFS. The CDR3 region has the DNA TGTGCCAGCAGCCCTACTAGCGGGAGTTACAATGAGCAGTTCTCC.

This clonotype was counted only a few times. This chain links TRBV6-5 with TRBJ1-3; D is ambiguous. The V gene lost 4 bases and the J gene lost 8 bases, with 9 bases spanning the gap. From germline, CDR1 is MNHEY and CDR2 SVGAGI. This CDR3 comprises 12 residues. DNA of the CDR3: TGTGCCAGCAGTTTACCGGGGTACACCATATATTTT. Protein product: CASSLPGYTIYF.

The sample holds a few counts of this clonotype. The chain's CDR3 is CSARDQGWDSPLHF. In nucleotides, the CDR3 is TGCAGTGCTAGAGATCAGGGGTGGGATTCACCCCTCCACTTT. The chain combines TRBV20-1 with TRBJ1-6; D may be TRBD1 (6 bases). From germline, CDR1 is DFQATT and CDR2 SNEGSKA (reference sequence). The CDR3 runs to 14 residues. Trimming stripped 0 bases from V and 8 bases from J, with 11 bases between.

The sample holds many counts of this clonotype. The chain links TRBV11-1 to TRBJ1-1, with D perhaps matching TRBD1 (6 bases). Germline V gene sequence: CDR1 SGHAT, CDR2 FQDESV (reference sequence). The V end lost 1 base, the J end lost 0 bases, and 9 bases lay between the germline ends. The CDR3 contains 15 residues. Here the CDR3 reads CASSLGDIMNTEAFF. Written as DNA, the CDR3 is TGTGCCAGCAGCTTAGGGGACATAATGAACACTGAAGCTTTCTTT.

This clonotype was detected a few times. CDR3 sequence (DNA): TGTGCCAGCAGTGAAGCTTATCCGGGCGAAGGGGAGACCCAGTACTTC. Protein sequence: CASSEAYPGEGETQYF. V gene TRBV25-1 combines with J gene TRBJ2-5, with D unclear. Trimming shortened V by 2 bases and J by 5 bases, and 18 bases separated the two germline ends. This CDR3 has 16 residues. Germline V gene lookup returns CDR1 MGHDK and CDR2 SYGVNS.

This clonotype was seen ten or more times. This rearrangement joins TRBV7-9 to TRBJ2-3, with D possibly TRBD2 on 7 matching bases. CDR1 is SEHNR and CDR2 is FQNEAQ in the germline V gene (reference sequence). The CDR3 is 15 residues long. Trimming pared 5 bases from V and 4 bases from J, leaving 16 bases between. CDR3 amino acids: CASSQGTNRADTQYF. Written as DNA, the CDR3 is TGTGCCAGCAGCCAAGGGACTAACAGGGCAGATACGCAGTATTTT.

This clonotype was counted ten times or more. The chain combines TRBV20-1 with TRBJ2-7; TRBD2 agrees at 9 bases. Unmatched junction bases numbered 4, after V lost 2 bases and J lost 2 bases. In germline, CDR1 is DFQATT, CDR2 SNEGSKA (reference sequence). The CDR3 has 14 amino acids. CDR3 DNA: TGCAGTGCTAGAAGGCTAGCGGGAACCTACGAGCAGTACTTC. Residues: CSARRLAGTYEQYF.

The J gene is TRBJ1-4, the V gene TRBV28; no clear D gene. V lost 6 bases, J lost 7 bases, and 15 bases lay in between. Germline assignment: CDR1 MDHEN and CDR2 SYDVKM. The CDR3 covers 14 residues. CDR3 sequence (DNA): TGTGCCAGCAGCCTGGTTGGTCTAAGTGAAAAACTGTTTTTT. Translated, it gives CASSLVGLSEKLFF.

Ten or more counts support this clonotype. The chain links TRBV18 to TRBJ1-1; the D is unclear. The V end was cut by 6 bases, the J end by 5 bases, with 13 bases between. Germline-derived CDR1 and CDR2 are KGHSH and LQKENI. The CDR3 length is 13 residues. CDR3 sequence: CASSPTRDTEAFF. As DNA, the CDR3 is TGTGCCAGCTCCCCTACACGGGATACTGAAGCTTTCTTT.